This T cell receptor (beta chain) was recovered during a study of shared clonotypes between healthy human individuals. General study findings and limits: In the sorted subsets, rarefaction showed sequencing was incomplete despite large depth.

The data were produced by immunoSEQ multiplex PCR, yet TCRdb's version contains in-frame clones alone and is incomplete. The sample includes about 2.4 million clones, 90% to 95% seen only once; the top ten take roughly 0.36%. V lost 6 bases and J lost 1, with 9 bases in between. This CDR3 is 13 amino acids long. Per the germline V gene, CDR1 is SGHTA and CDR2 is FQGTGA. In the CD4+ fraction, cells were divided into CD45RA+ naive and CD45RA-negative memory subsets. This clone appeared once. The antigen remains unidentified. Other DNA variants within this sample encode the same CDR3. Sequenced sample: naive CD4+ T cells from PBMCs. Subset denoted: CD45RA+ positively selected. The chain carries TRBV7-3 and TRBJ1-1; tentative D call: TRBD1 (5 bases). This TCR derives from a man aged 18-30 years in good health. Some clones in this sample may be carry-over from other donors' samples. The CDR3 region is CASRLTGNTEAFF. The CDR3 DNA reads TGTGCCAGCAGACTTACAGGGAACACTGAAGCTTTCTTT.